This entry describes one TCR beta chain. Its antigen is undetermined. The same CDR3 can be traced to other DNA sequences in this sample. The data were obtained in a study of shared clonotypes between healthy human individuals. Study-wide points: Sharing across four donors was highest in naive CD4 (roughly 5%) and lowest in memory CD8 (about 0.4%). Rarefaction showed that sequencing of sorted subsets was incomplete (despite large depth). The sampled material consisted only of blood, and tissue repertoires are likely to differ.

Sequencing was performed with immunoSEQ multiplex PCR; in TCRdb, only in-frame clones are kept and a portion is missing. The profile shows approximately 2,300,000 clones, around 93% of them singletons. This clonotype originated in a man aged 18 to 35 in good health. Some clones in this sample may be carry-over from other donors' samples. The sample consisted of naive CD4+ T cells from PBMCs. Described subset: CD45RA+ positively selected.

CDR3 in amino acids: CASSRGQGNEKLFF. In DNA, the CDR3 is TGCGCCAGCAGCCGGGGACAGGGCAATGAAAAACTGTTTTTT. V and J are TRBV5-1 and TRBJ1-4, with TRBD1 matching over 9 bases. The germline V gene has CDR1 SGHRS and CDR2 YFSETQ. CDR3 size: 14 residues. V lost 4 bases to trimming and J lost 5 bases; unmatched junction nucleotides: 3. Combining the CDR3 with reference TRBV5-1 and TRBJ1-4 gives the whole variable domain KAGVTQTPRYLIKTRGQQVTLSCSPISGHRSVSWYQQTPGQGLQFLFEYFSETQRNKGNFPGRFSGRQFSNSRSEMNVSTLELGDSALYLCASSRGQGNEKLFFGSGTQLSVL.